The 8 T cell receptor beta chains presented below share a single source sample, sequenced in a study of cytotoxic CD8 clonotypes in ibrutinib-treated CLL. Method: immunoSEQ multiplex PCR; TCRdb's copy keeps in-frame clones and lacks some. The sample includes over 150,000 clones, roughly 72% seen only once; the top ten take roughly 12%. Sequenced here: PBMCs, sampled after 24 months of ibrutinib treatment. These receptors originate from a human donor with chronic lymphocytic leukemia.

The chain uses TRBV15 and TRBJ1-5; 7 bases match TRBD1. CDR1 and CDR2 from the germline V gene are LNHNV and YYDKDF (reference sequence). The CDR3 is 15 residues long. Trimming at V came to 1 base and at J to 6 bases, leaving 6 bases not matched to a gene. CDR3 protein: CATSRGRQGAQPQHF. The DNA for the CDR3 is TGTGCCACCAGCAGAGGGAGACAGGGCGCTCAGCCCCAGCATTTT.

This clone was detected only a few times. The rearrangement links TRBV28 to TRBJ1-5, with D possibly TRBD1 on 6 matching bases. With 6 bases removed from V and 1 base from J, the gap between germline ends came to 13 bases. This CDR3 is built from 15 residues. Germline V gene data show CDR1 as MDHEN and CDR2 as SYDVKM. CDR3 loop: CASRQTGNSNQPQHF. As DNA, the CDR3 is TGTGCCAGCAGGCAAACAGGGAACAGCAATCAGCCCCAGCATTTT.

The sample holds a few counts of this clone. V and J are TRBV15 and TRBJ1-2; tentative D call: TRBD1 (5 bases). CDR3 length: 14 residues. From germline, CDR1 is LNHNV and CDR2 YYDKDF (reference sequence). V gave up 3 bases and J gave up 5 bases, with 13 bases separating them. CDR3 protein: CATSRDTREYGYTF. CDR3 coding DNA: TGTGCCACCAGCAGGGACACGAGGGAGTATGGCTACACCTTC.

This clone was detected only a few times. V and J are TRBV5-6 and TRBJ2-7; 7 nucleotides line up with TRBD1. Germline values: CDR1 SGHDT, CDR2 YYEEEE. The CDR3 covers 14 residues. Trimming cost V 4 bases and J 9 bases; bases outside gene matches: 13. The CDR3 DNA is TGTGCCAGCAGCACTCTACAGGGGTTCAGCGTGCAGTACTTC. This encodes CASSTLQGFSVQYF.

This sequence joins TRBV27 and TRBJ2-7; 9 bases match TRBD2. The CDR3 loop spans 14 amino acids. Germline V lookup: CDR1 MNHEY, CDR2 SMNVEV (reference sequence). The junction had 3 bases not matched to a gene; V was cut back by 0 bases and J by 6 bases. The CDR3 here is CASSLSSGSSEQYF. The CDR3 nucleotides read TGTGCCAGCAGTTTATCTAGCGGGAGCTCCGAGCAGTACTTC.

This chain uses TRBV9 with TRBJ1-6; D unresolved. V was clipped by 2 bases and J by 0 bases, with 6 bases between them. The CDR3 extends over 15 amino acids. Germline V gene lookup returns CDR1 SGDLS and CDR2 YYNGEE. In nucleotides, the CDR3 is TGTGCCAGCAGCGTCTCCAGCTCCTATAATTCACCCCTCCACTTT. This codes for CASSVSSSYNSPLHF. The full variable domain, in which reference TRBV9 and TRBJ1-6 provide the parts outside the CDR3, is DSGVTQTPKHLITATGQRVTLRCSPRSGDLSVYWYQQSLDQGLQFLIQYYNGEERAKGNILERFSAQQFPDLHSELNLSSLELGDSALYFCASSVSSSYNSPLHFGNGTRLTVT.

This clone was recorded a few times. The chain employs TRBV5-1 and TRBJ2-6, with a tentative D call TRBD2 (6 bases). The CDR3 runs to 18 residues. Trimming removed 4 bases from V and 0 bases from J, with 17 bases in between. The germline gives CDR1 SGHRS, CDR2 YFSETQ. The CDR3 DNA sequence: TGCGCCAGCAGCCCCACGGTCGGGGGAGGCTCTGGGGCCAACGTCCTGACTTTC. This encodes CASSPTVGGGSGANVLTF.

This clone has just one count. The chain couples TRBV30 to TRBJ2-2; no reliable D call. The CDR3 length is 13 residues. Trimming stripped 2 bases from V and 1 base from J, with 5 bases between. The germline V gene encodes CDR1 GTSNPN and CDR2 SVGIG (reference sequence). CDR3 region: CAWSKQNTGELFF. The CDR3, as DNA: TGTGCCTGGAGTAAACAGAACACCGGGGAGCTGTTTTTT.